A selection of T cell receptor beta chains follows, all from one sample in a study of blood T cell repertoires in COVID-19. The table came from immunoSEQ multiplex PCR; TCRdb's copy has only in-frame clones and leaves some out. Among roughly 150,000 clones listed, about nine tenths were seen once. The sequencing input was peripheral blood. The receptors derive from a woman aged 70-85 years with acute or convalescent COVID-19. Both conserved end residues are part of each CDR3. D genes are given only for firm matches. The listing skips clone size in some rows; elsewhere it reads once, few, many or a size class.

-	-	TRBV18	TRBJ1-1	TGTGCCAGCTCACAGGTCCCAGCCAGAGGGACTGAAGCTTTCTTT	CASSQVPARGTEAFF
-	TRBD1	TRBV15	TRBJ1-4	TGTGCCACCAGCAGAGATCCCCCGACAGGGGGAACTAATGAAAAACTGTTTTTT	CATSRDPPTGGTNEKLFF
-	TRBD1	TRBV28	TRBJ2-7	TGTGCCAGCAGGGGGGACAGGTACGAGCAGTACTTC	CASRGDRYEQYF
-	TRBD2	TRBV14	TRBJ2-2	TGTGCCAGCAGCCAAGTAGCGGGGGCCAACACCGGGGAGCTGTTTTTT	CASSQVAGANTGELFF
-	-	TRBV30	TRBJ1-4	TGTGCTTGGCACCGGGACAAGTATGAAAAACTGTTTTTT	CAWHRDKYEKLFF
-	-	TRBV6-2/TRBV6-3	TRBJ1-5	TGTGCCAGCAGTTACCTAAGACAGGTCTATAGCAATCAGCCCCAGCATTTT	CASSYLRQVYSNQPQHF
-	-	TRBV28	TRBJ1-3	TGTGCCAGCAGCTCCTCAATTTCAGGATGGTTCTCTGGAAACACCATATATTTT	CASSSSISGWFSGNTIYF
-	-	TRBV18	TRBJ1-1	TGTGCCAGCTTGCCAGGGGAGGGGAACACTGAAGCTTTCTTT	CASLPGEGNTEAFF
-	-	TRBV27	TRBJ1-1	TGTGCCAGCAGTTTATTTCCCTCTAACACTGAAGCTTTCTTT	CASSLFPSNTEAFF
-	-	TRBV2	TRBJ1-5	TGTGCCAGCAGACGGGGGGGGGCCAATCAGCCCCAGCATTTT	CASRRGGANQPQHF
once	-	TRBV6-5	TRBJ1-2	TGTGCCAGCAGTTACCTGGGGACTTTTGGCTACACCTTC	CASSYLGTFGYTF
once	TRBD1	TRBV15	TRBJ1-2	TGTGCCACCAGCAGAGGCCGGGACAGGGCGGTCGGCTACACCTTC	CATSRGRDRAVGYTF
-	TRBD1	TRBV3-1/TRBV3-2	TRBJ1-1	TGTGCCAGCATCAAAACGACAGGGATTAAGGCTTTCTTT	CASIKTTGIKAFF
-	-	TRBV28	TRBJ1-1	TGTGCCAGCAGTTCGATAACAGGAGTTCGGCGTGTCACTGAAGCTTTCTTT	CASSSITGVRRVTEAFF
-	-	TRBV7-9	TRBJ1-3	TGTGCCAGCAAGGGGTTCTCTGGAAACACCATATATTTT	CASKGFSGNTIYF
once	-	TRBV5-8	TRBJ2-2	TGTGCCAGCAGTCCGAGGGCCAGGAACACCGGGGAGCTGTTTTTT	CASSPRARNTGELFF
few	-	TRBV7-9	TRBJ1-3	TGTGCCAGCAGCACCCGTACCTCGACATGGTTGGAAGGAAACACCATATATTTT	CASSTRTSTWLEGNTIYF
-	TRBD1	TRBV5-1	TRBJ2-3	TGCGCCAGCAGCTTGGGGGCAGGGGGTAGGGATACGCAGTATTTT	CASSLGAGGRDTQYF
-	-	TRBV6-5	TRBJ1-2	TGTGCCAGCAGTAGTGGGGGGGTTGGCTACACCTTC	CASSSGGVGYTF
-	TRBD2	TRBV12-5	TRBJ2-3	TGTGCTAGTGGCCCCGGGACTAGCGGGGGCTCAGATACGCAGTATTTT	CASGPGTSGGSDTQYF
-	-	TRBV6-2/TRBV6-3	TRBJ1-1	TGTGCCAGCAGTTCCACCAACAGGCCGAACACTGAAGCTTTCTTT	CASSSTNRPNTEAFF
-	TRBD1	TRBV19	TRBJ1-5	TGTGCCAGTAGTCCCCTCCCGACAGGGTGGAATCAGCCCCAGCATTTT	CASSPLPTGWNQPQHF
-	-	TRBV18	TRBJ2-1	TGTGCCAGCTCACTAAACGCAGCTAGCTCTAATGAGCAGTTCTTC	CASSLNAASSNEQFF
-	TRBD1	TRBV4-2	TRBJ2-3	TGTGCCAGCAGCCAAGATAGGTCAGGGGGACCTCGCACAGATACGCAGTATTTT	CASSQDRSGGPRTDTQYF
once	TRBD1	TRBV4-1	TRBJ2-1	TGCGCCAGCAGCCATTCAGGGGGTACCTACAATGAGCAGTTCTTC	CASSHSGGTYNEQFF
once	-	TRBV7-2	TRBJ2-2	TGTGCCAGCAGCTTAGGAAATCTACAGAAGCTGTTTTTT	CASSLGNLQKLFF
-	-	TRBV2	TRBJ1-2	TGTGCCAGCCGCGCTAACTCGGGGGTTTCCTATGGCTACACCTTC	CASRANSGVSYGYTF
-	TRBD1	TRBV12-5	TRBJ1-5	TGTGCTAGTGGTTTGGCCGCTTTCTGGCAGGGGGATGAGCCCCAGCATTTT	CASGLAAFWQGDEPQHF
-	TRBD2	TRBV10-2	TRBJ2-5	TGCGCCAGCAGTGGGGGACTAGCGAATATTGCAGAGACCCAGTACTTC	CASSGGLANIAETQYF
-	-	TRBV2	TRBJ1-6	TGTGCCAGCGGAATACAGGTGAACTCACCCCTCCACTTT	CASGIQVNSPLHF
-	TRBD1	TRBV28	TRBJ1-2	TGTGCCAGCAGCAAACCCAGGGGGACCAACTATGGCTACACCTTC	CASSKPRGTNYGYTF
-	-	TRBV15	TRBJ1-5	TGTGCCACCAGCAGAGATCGGCGGGGCAATCAGCCCCAGCATTTT	CATSRDRRGNQPQHF
-	-	TRBV18	TRBJ1-1	TGTGCCAGCTCACAGTCAGGGAACACTGAAGCTTTCTTT	CASSQSGNTEAFF
-	TRBD1	TRBV7-9	TRBJ1-1	TGTGCCAGCAGCAAAGAATCTTTCAGGGGGATAAACACTGAAGCTTTCTTT	CASSKESFRGINTEAFF
-	-	TRBV6-5	TRBJ1-1	TGTGCCAGCAGTTACTCACAGAACACTGAAGCTTTCTTT	CASSYSQNTEAFF
once	TRBD2	TRBV10-3	TRBJ2-3	TGTGCCATCAGTAAGGGACTAGCGGGGGCGAGCACAGATACGCAGTATTTT	CAISKGLAGASTDTQYF
-	-	TRBV6-6	TRBJ1-1	TGTGCCAGCAGTCCCCTTGAACGTTCGGACACTGAAGCTTTCTTT	CASSPLERSDTEAFF
few	-	TRBV7-9	TRBJ1-4	TGTGCCAGCAGCTTAGCCCTCGTGGAAAAACTGTTTTTT	CASSLALVEKLFF
-	-	TRBV7-2	TRBJ1-6	TGTGCCAGCAGCTTACGCGGGATCAATTCACCCCTCCACTTT	CASSLRGINSPLHF
-	TRBD1	TRBV5-1	TRBJ2-2	TGCGCCAGCAGCCCAGGGACAGCGAACACCGGGGAGCTGTTTTTT	CASSPGTANTGELFF
once	-	TRBV5-4	TRBJ1-6	TGTGCCAGCAGCGAGGACAGCTATAATTCACCCCTCCACTTT	CASSEDSYNSPLHF
-	TRBD1	TRBV5-1	TRBJ1-3	TGCGCCAGCAGCTTGCCCGACAGGGCGATTGGAAACACCATATATTTT	CASSLPDRAIGNTIYF
-	TRBD1	TRBV18	TRBJ1-2	TGTGCCAGCTCACCAACACGACAGGGGGTAAACTATGGCTACACCTTC	CASSPTRQGVNYGYTF
-	-	TRBV9	TRBJ1-2	TGTGCCAGCAGCGCCCCGAATCCGGGGGATGGCTATGGCTACACCTTC	CASSAPNPGDGYGYTF
-	TRBD1	TRBV15	TRBJ1-6	TGTGCCACCAGCGACCCCCTCGGACAGGGGGCATTTTCACCCCTCCACTTT	CATSDPLGQGAFSPLHF
-	-	TRBV30	TRBJ2-7	TGTGCCTGGGTCGCGGAGGGGGCTGACGAGCAGTACTTC	CAWVAEGADEQYF
-	TRBD1	TRBV3-1/TRBV3-2	TRBJ2-2	TGTGCCAGCAGCCGGGGACAGGTTAACACCGGGGAGCTGTTTTTT	CASSRGQVNTGELFF
-	-	TRBV5-6	TRBJ1-6	TGTGCCAGCAGCCGAAACGGCGGGGCAGGATCACCCCTCCACTTT	CASSRNGGAGSPLHF
-	TRBD1	TRBV28	TRBJ2-6	TGTGCCAGCAGACCCGACAGGGCCGGGGCCAACGTCCTGACTTTC	CASRPDRAGANVLTF
-	TRBD1	TRBV3-1/TRBV3-2	TRBJ1-1	TGTGCCAGCAGCCCCGGACAGGTGCTAGAAGCTTTCTTT	CASSPGQVLEAFF
-	TRBD1	TRBV19	TRBJ1-5	TGTGCCAGTAGTCCGATAGCCGGGACAGGGGCCTACAATCAGCCCCAGCATTTT	CASSPIAGTGAYNQPQHF
-	-	TRBV29-1	TRBJ1-1	TGCAGCGTTAAACTTCCAGGCAAGGTTGAAGCTTTCTTT	CSVKLPGKVEAFF
-	TRBD1	TRBV6-5	TRBJ1-5	TGTGCCAGCAGGACAGGGGGGCAGCCCCAGCATTTT	CASRTGGQPQHF
-	-	TRBV19	TRBJ2-2	TGTGCCAGTAGGTGGGGGGGCGTCACCGGGGAGCTGTTTTTT	CASRWGGVTGELFF